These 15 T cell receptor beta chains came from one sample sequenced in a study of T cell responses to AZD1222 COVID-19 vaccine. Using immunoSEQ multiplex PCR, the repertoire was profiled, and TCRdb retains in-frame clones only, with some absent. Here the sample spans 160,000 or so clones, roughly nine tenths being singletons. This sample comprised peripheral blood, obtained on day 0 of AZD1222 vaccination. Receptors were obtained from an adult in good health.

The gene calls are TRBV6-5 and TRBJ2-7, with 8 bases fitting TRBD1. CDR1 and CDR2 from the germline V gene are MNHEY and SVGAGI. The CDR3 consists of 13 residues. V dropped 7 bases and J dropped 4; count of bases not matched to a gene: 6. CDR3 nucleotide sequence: TGTGCCAGCACAAGACAGGGGAGTTACGAGCAGTACTTC. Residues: CASTRQGSYEQYF.

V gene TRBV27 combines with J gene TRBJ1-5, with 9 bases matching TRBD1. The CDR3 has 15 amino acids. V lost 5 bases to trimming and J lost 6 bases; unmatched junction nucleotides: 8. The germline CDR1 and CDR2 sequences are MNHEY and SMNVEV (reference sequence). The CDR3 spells CASSPRDRAIQPQHF. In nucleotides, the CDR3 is TGTGCCAGCAGTCCCCGGGACAGGGCCATTCAGCCCCAGCATTTT.

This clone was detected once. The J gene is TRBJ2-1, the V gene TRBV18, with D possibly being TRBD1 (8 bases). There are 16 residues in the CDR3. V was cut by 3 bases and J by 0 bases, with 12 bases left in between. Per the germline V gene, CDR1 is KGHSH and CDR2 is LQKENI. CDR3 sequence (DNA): TGTGCCAGCTCACCCACAGGGGGGGGCTCCTACAATGAGCAGTTCTTC. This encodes CASSPTGGGSYNEQFF.

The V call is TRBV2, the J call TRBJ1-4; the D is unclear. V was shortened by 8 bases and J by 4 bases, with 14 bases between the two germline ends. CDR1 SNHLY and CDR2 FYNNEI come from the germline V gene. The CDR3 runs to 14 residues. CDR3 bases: TGTGCCAGCGACGAGGGCAGAGGTAATGAAAAACTGTTTTTT. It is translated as CASDEGRGNEKLFF.

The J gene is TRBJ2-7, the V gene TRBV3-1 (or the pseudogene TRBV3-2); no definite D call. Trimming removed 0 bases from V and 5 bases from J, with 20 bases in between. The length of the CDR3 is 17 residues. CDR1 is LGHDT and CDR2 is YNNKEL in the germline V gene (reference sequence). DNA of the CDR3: TGTGCCAGCAGCCAAGACCCCTTATGGGAAGAGGACCACGAGCAGTACTTC. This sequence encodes CASSQDPLWEEDHEQYF.

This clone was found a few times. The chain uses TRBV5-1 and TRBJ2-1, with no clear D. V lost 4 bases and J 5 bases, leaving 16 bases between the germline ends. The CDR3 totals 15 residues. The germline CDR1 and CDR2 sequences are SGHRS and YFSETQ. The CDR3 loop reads CASSPSLSANNEQFF. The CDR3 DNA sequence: TGCGCCAGCAGCCCAAGTTTATCGGCTAACAATGAGCAGTTCTTC.

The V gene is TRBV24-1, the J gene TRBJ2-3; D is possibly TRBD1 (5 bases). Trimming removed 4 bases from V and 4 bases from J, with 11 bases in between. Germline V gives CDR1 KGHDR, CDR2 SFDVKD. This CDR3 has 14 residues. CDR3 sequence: CATSEGRVADTQYF. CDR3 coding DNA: TGTGCCACCAGTGAAGGCAGGGTGGCAGATACGCAGTATTTT.

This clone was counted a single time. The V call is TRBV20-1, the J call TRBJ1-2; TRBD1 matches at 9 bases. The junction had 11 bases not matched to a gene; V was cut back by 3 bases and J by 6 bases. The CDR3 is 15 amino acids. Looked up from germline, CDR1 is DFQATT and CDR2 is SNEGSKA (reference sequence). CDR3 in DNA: TGCAGTGCTAGTGGGGTTACGGACAGGGGTAATGGCTACACCTTC. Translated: CSASGVTDRGNGYTF.

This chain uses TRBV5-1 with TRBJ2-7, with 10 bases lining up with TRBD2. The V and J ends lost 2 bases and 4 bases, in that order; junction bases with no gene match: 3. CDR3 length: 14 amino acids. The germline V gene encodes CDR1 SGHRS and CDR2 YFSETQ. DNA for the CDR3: TGCGCCAGCAGCTTTGGACTAGCGGTTTACGAGCAGTACTTC. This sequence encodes CASSFGLAVYEQYF.

CDR3 amino acids: CASSQAVVHSNQPQHF. The CDR3, as DNA: TGCGCCAGCAGCCAGGCCGTGGTCCATAGCAATCAGCCCCAGCATTTT. The chain employs TRBV4-1 and TRBJ1-5; D not resolved. V lost 3 bases to trimming and J lost 0 bases, with 12 bases between them. This CDR3 contains 16 residues. Germline loops: CDR1 MGHRA, CDR2 YSYEKL.

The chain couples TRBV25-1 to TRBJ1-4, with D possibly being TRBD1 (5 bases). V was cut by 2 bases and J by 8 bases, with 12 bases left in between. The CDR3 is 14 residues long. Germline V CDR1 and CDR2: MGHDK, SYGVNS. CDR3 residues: CASSEPGAREKLFF. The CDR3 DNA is TGTGCCAGCAGTGAACCTGGGGCCCGGGAAAAACTGTTTTTT.

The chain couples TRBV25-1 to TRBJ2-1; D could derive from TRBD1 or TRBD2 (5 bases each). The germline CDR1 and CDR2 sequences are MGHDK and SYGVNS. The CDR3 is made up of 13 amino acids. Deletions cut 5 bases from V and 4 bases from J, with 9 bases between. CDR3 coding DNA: TGTGCCAGCAGTCTAGGGACGTACAATGAGCAGTTCTTC. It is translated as CASSLGTYNEQFF. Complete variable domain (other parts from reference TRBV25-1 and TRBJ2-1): EADIYQTPRYLVIGTGKKITLECSQTMGHDKMYWYQQDPGMELHLIHYSYGVNSTEKGDLSSESTVSRIRTEHFPLTLESARPSHTSQYLCASSLGTYNEQFFGPGTRLTVL.

CDR3 bases: TGTGCCAGTAACCCCTTGTCGGGTGCGGGCAATCAGCCCCAGCATTTT. This gives the protein CASNPLSGAGNQPQHF. V gene TRBV19 combines with J gene TRBJ1-5; D gene uncertain. V shed 7 bases and J shed 2 bases, with 18 bases lying between them. Per the germline V gene, CDR1 is LNHDA and CDR2 is SQIVND (reference sequence). The CDR3 has 16 amino acids.

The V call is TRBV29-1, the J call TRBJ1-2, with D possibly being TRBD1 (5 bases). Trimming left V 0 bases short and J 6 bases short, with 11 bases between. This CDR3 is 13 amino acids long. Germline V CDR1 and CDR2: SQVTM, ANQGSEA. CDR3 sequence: CSVEEAGTDGYTF. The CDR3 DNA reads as TGCAGCGTTGAAGAGGCCGGGACCGATGGCTACACCTTC.

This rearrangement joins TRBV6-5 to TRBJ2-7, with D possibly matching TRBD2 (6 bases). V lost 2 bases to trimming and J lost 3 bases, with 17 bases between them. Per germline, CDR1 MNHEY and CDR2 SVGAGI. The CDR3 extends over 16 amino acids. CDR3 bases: TGTGCCAGCAGTTACAGAGGCGGGTCGGGGGACTACGAGCAGTACTTC. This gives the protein CASSYRGGSGDYEQYF.